The 25 T cell receptor beta chains below come from one sample, sequenced in a study of CXCR3 chemokines and chemotherapy response in bladder cancer. TCRdb reanalysed the PCR reads using MiXCR and keeps one entry per CDR3 protein. The sample carries some 2,000 distinct CDR3 sequences, roughly 16% recorded once. The material was obtained from a patient whose treatment included neoadjuvant chemotherapy. These TCRs come from a human donor with bladder cancer that responded to neoadjuvant chemotherapy.

As regards this clonotype: A much larger clonotype is one base distant, so this may be a read error. The chain has TRBV7-9 and TRBJ1-5; 7 nucleotides align to TRBD1. CDR3 length equals 13 residues. The junction had 2 bases not matched to a gene; V was cut back by 4 bases and J by 5 bases. The germline V gene has CDR1 SEHNR and CDR2 FQNEAQ (reference sequence). This CDR3 is CASSSTGDQPQHF. The DNA of the CDR3 is TGTGCCAGCAGCTCAACAGGGGATCAGCCCCAGCATTTT.

Relative to its sample, this clonotype is medium-sized. The chain combines TRBV6-2 or TRBV6-3 with TRBJ1-1; D call uncertain. V lost 8 bases, J lost 3 bases, and 7 bases lay in between. CDR3 size: 11 residues. Germline loops: CDR1 MNHEY, CDR2 SVGEGT. CDR3 amino acids: CASHRDTEAFF. CDR3 nucleotides: TGTGCCAGCCATCGGGACACTGAAGCTTTCTTT.

This clonotype has ten or more counts. The chain is built from TRBV6-6 and TRBJ1-5; the D gene is possibly TRBD1 (5 bases). The germline V and J ends were trimmed by 2 bases and 9 bases, with 5 bases remaining between them. The CDR3 spans 11 residues. The germline V gene has CDR1 MNHNY and CDR2 SVGAGI (reference sequence). The CDR3 sequence is CASSYGAPQHF. CDR3 bases: TGTGCCAGCAGTTACGGGGCGCCCCAGCATTTT.

Only a few counts were recorded for this clonotype. A read error is the likely source, as a far larger clone sits one nucleotide away. This chain uses TRBV19 with TRBJ2-7, with 9 bases that match TRBD2. This CDR3 is built from 17 residues. Germline loops: CDR1 LNHDA, CDR2 SQIVND (reference sequence). Losses at the gene ends were 6 bases for V and 7 bases for J; bases not matched to a gene: 19. CDR3 nucleotide sequence: TGTGCCAGTAGCAAGACTAGCGGATTTAGCTCCTACAATGAGCAGTACTTC. Protein sequence: CASSKTSGFSSYNEQYF.

As concerns this clonotype: One base separates it from a far larger clone, so it is likely a read error. This chain links TRBV27 with TRBJ2-5; D gene ambiguous. The CDR3 is made up of 14 amino acids. CDR1 is MNHEY, CDR2 SMNVEV, per germline (reference sequence). Trimming stripped 5 bases from V and 11 bases from J, with 21 bases between. The CDR3 protein is CASSIVSPHNEQYF. The CDR3 DNA reads TGTGCCAGCAGTATAGTTTCCCCCCACAATGAGCAGTACTTC.

Details on this clonotype: A far larger clone is only one base removed, so a read error is likely. This rearrangement joins TRBV13 to TRBJ2-7; the D call may be TRBD1 or TRBD2 (7 bases each). V lost 5 bases and J 7 bases, leaving 21 bases between the germline ends. The CDR3 runs 15 residues. Germline-derived CDR1 and CDR2 are PRHDT and FYEKMQ (reference sequence). The CDR3 bases are TGTGCCAGCAGCCCAGCAGGGGGGGCACTCAATGAGCAGTACTTC. Its translation is CASSPAGGALNEQYF.

This clonotype is judged medium-sized (0.01 to 0.1%). CDR3 loop: CSAVGGAVKNIQYF. The CDR3 nucleotides read TGCAGCGCCGTGGGGGGCGCTGTCAAAAACATTCAGTACTTC. V gene TRBV29-1 combines with J gene TRBJ2-4; D possibly matches TRBD1 or TRBD2 (6 bases each). This CDR3 has 14 amino acids. CDR1 SQVTM and CDR2 ANQGSEA come from the germline V gene. V lost 7 bases, J lost 3 bases, and 16 bases lay in between.

This rearrangement joins TRBV7-2 to TRBJ1-1; 7 positions agree with TRBD1. Germline V lookup: CDR1 SGHTA, CDR2 FQGNSA. The CDR3 spans 14 residues. Losses at the gene ends were 7 bases for V and 1 base for J; bases not matched to a gene: 6. The CDR3 DNA follows: TGTGCCAGCAACCCGACAGGGACGAACACTGAAGCTTTCTTT. It codes for CASNPTGTNTEAFF.

This clonotype showed up many times. The chain couples TRBV12-3 or TRBV12-4 to TRBJ2-1; D gene uncertain. This CDR3 comprises 15 residues. V shed 6 bases and J shed 0 bases, with 12 bases lying between them. The CDR3 DNA sequence: TGTGCCAGCAGCCGAGCTTATACCTCCTACAATGAGCAGTTCTTC. This sequence encodes CASSRAYTSYNEQFF.

Only a few counts were recorded for this clonotype. Since a far larger clone is one base different, this is likely a read error. V gene TRBV27 combines with J gene TRBJ1-2; TRBD1 is a possible D gene (6 bases). Trimming cost V 5 bases and J 2 bases, with 12 bases left between them. Germline CDR1 MNHEY, CDR2 SMNVEV (reference sequence). This CDR3 is 14 amino acids long. Here the CDR3 DNA reads TGTGCCAGCAGTGACCCGGGACAAAACTATGGCTACACCTTC. Protein sequence: CASSDPGQNYGYTF.

This clonotype was counted ten times or more. The gene calls are TRBV5-6 and TRBJ1-4, with D tentatively TRBD1 (6 bases). CDR3 length equals 14 residues. V lost 2 bases, J lost 8 bases, and 13 bases lay in between. Germline values: CDR1 SGHDT, CDR2 YYEEEE. The DNA of the CDR3 is TGTGCCAGCAGCTTTGGCAGGGGTTACGAAAAACTGTTTTTT. Residues: CASSFGRGYEKLFF.

This clonotype is categorized as medium-sized. The rearrangement joins TRBV19 to TRBJ2-1; D is possibly TRBD2 (5 bases). This CDR3 contains 15 residues. V was trimmed by 5 bases and J by 8 bases, leaving 19 bases between them. Germline V gene sequence: CDR1 LNHDA, CDR2 SQIVND (reference sequence). The CDR3, as DNA: TGTGCCAGTAGTCCGCCTAGGGAGCGTGGCGATGAGCAGTTCTTC. This gives the protein CASSPPRERGDEQFF.

By sample share, this clonotype is medium-sized. This chain joins TRBV6-2 or TRBV6-3 and TRBJ2-4; D is unclear. V lost 6 bases to trimming and J lost 1 base, with 16 bases between them. Germline V gene lookup returns CDR1 MNHEY and CDR2 SVGEGT. This CDR3 has 16 amino acids. CDR3 coding DNA: TGTGCCAGCAGAGGAAGATCATCTGGGGCCAAAAACATTCAGTACTTC. Amino acids: CASRGRSSGAKNIQYF.

By share of the sample, this clonotype is medium-sized. The V gene is TRBV19, the J gene TRBJ1-1, with D possibly being TRBD1 (5 bases). There are 13 residues in the CDR3. V was shortened by 3 bases and J by 6 bases, with 11 bases between the two germline ends. CDR1 LNHDA and CDR2 SQIVND come from the germline V gene (reference sequence). Written as DNA, the CDR3 is TGTGCCAGTAGTATTTGGGGGAAACCTGAAGCTTTCTTT. Protein product: CASSIWGKPEAFF.

In this sample, this clonotype is large (0.1 to 1%). This rearrangement joins TRBV19 to TRBJ1-1; 10 bases fit TRBD1. J lost 5 bases, V lost 4 bases, and 10 bases had no gene match. The CDR3 spans 16 residues. Per germline, CDR1 LNHDA and CDR2 SQIVND (reference sequence). The CDR3 loop reads CASSTGHRTGGTEAFF. The CDR3 DNA is TGTGCCAGTAGTACCGGACACCGGACAGGGGGGACTGAAGCTTTCTTT.

This clonotype was recorded only once. This chain connects TRBV19 to TRBJ1-1, with TRBD1 matching over 11 bases. The trim removed 7 bases at V and 5 bases at J, leaving 9 bases unmatched. Germline-derived CDR1 and CDR2 are LNHDA and SQIVND (reference sequence). This CDR3 is built from 15 residues. The CDR3 is CASNHPGTGGTEAFF. CDR3 coding DNA: TGTGCCAGTAACCACCCCGGGACAGGGGGGACTGAAGCTTTCTTT.

This clonotype was seen many times. The chain couples TRBV6-5 to TRBJ1-2; weak D call: TRBD1 (6 bases). Germline lookup yields CDR1 MNHEY and CDR2 SVGAGI. V lost 6 bases and J lost 0, with 11 bases in between. The CDR3 loop spans 14 amino acids. In DNA form, the CDR3 reads TGTGCCAGCAGAACGACAGGAACTAACTATGGCTACACCTTC. The encoded protein is CASRTTGTNYGYTF.

There are many counts of this clonotype. The J gene is TRBJ2-7, the V gene TRBV5-6; 9 bases are a match to TRBD2. V lost 6 bases to trimming and J lost 7 bases; unmatched junction nucleotides: 11. Per germline, CDR1 SGHDT and CDR2 YYEEEE. The length of the CDR3 is 14 residues. The CDR3 DNA reads TGTGCCAGCACCCCGAGCGGGGGGAATCGAGAGCAGTACTTC. It encodes CASTPSGGNREQYF.

By share, this clonotype ranks as medium-sized. The genes are TRBV12-3 or TRBV12-4 and TRBJ2-1, with 9 bases aligning to TRBD1. V trimming: 6 bases; J trimming: 7 bases; junction bases outside the gene matches: 10. This CDR3 is 15 amino acids long. The CDR3: CASSLGQGHINEQFF. For the CDR3, the DNA is TGTGCCAGCAGCCTCGGACAGGGGCATATTAATGAGCAGTTCTTC.

This clonotype has at least ten counts. The rearrangement uses TRBV7-2 and TRBJ1-3, with 8 bases identical to TRBD1. The CDR3 runs 16 residues. The germline V gene has CDR1 SGHTA and CDR2 FQGNSA. The ends lost 2 bases at V and 3 bases at J; junction bases unmatched: 6. The CDR3 bases are TGTGCCAGCAGCTTAAGGACAGGGTTAGGTGGAAACACCATATATTTT. Translation gives CASSLRTGLGGNTIYF. Full variable domain (rest looked up from reference TRBV7-2 and TRBJ1-3): GAGVSQSPSNKVTEKGKDVELRCDPISGHTALYWYRQSLGQGLEFLIYFQGNSAPDKSGLPSDRFSAERTGGSVSTLTIQRTQQEDSAVYLCASSLRTGLGGNTIYFGEGSWLTVV.

The chain joins TRBV27 to TRBJ1-5, with D unclear. This CDR3 is 14 amino acids long. V was clipped by 6 bases and J by 0 bases, with 9 bases between them. Per germline, CDR1 MNHEY and CDR2 SMNVEV (reference sequence). The CDR3 DNA reads TGTGCCAGCAGAAAAGACCATAGCAATCAGCCCCAGCATTTT. Protein product: CASRKDHSNQPQHF.

This clonotype qualifies as medium-sized. V and J are TRBV24-1 and TRBJ2-1; D ambiguous. V was shortened by 1 base and J by 8 bases, with 2 bases between the two germline ends. Germline assignment: CDR1 KGHDR and CDR2 SFDVKD. CDR3 size: 11 residues. Written as DNA, the CDR3 is TGTGCCACCAGTGATTTATATGAGCAGTTCTTC. It encodes CATSDLYEQFF.

This clonotype is termed large. The chain uses TRBV6-2 or TRBV6-3 and TRBJ2-5; no definite D call. Trimming removed 3 bases from V and 5 bases from J, with 4 bases in between. Germline V gene sequence: CDR1 MNHEY, CDR2 SVGEGT. The CDR3 sequence is 11 residues long. DNA of the CDR3: TGTGCCAGCAGTTATTCGGAGACCCAGTACTTC. Amino acids: CASSYSETQYF.

This clonotype qualifies as large (0.1 to 1%). This chain uses TRBV7-2 with TRBJ1-6; the D is unclear. Trimming removed 8 bases at V and 5 bases at J, with 13 bases between. The V gene's germline CDR1 is SGHTA and CDR2 FQGNSA. The CDR3 sequence is 14 residues long. CDR3 bases: TGTGCCAGCGGCCAAACACGCAATAATTCACCCCTCCACTTT. Translated, it gives CASGQTRNNSPLHF.

Sample share makes this clonotype large (0.1 to 1%). The chain carries TRBV19 and TRBJ2-7; D gene ambiguous. Per the germline V gene, CDR1 is LNHDA and CDR2 is SQIVND (reference sequence). This CDR3 is built from 14 residues. V lost 5 bases to trimming and J lost 3 bases, with 14 bases between them. CDR3 sequence reads: CASSWVGEIYEQYF. The CDR3 DNA is TGTGCCAGTAGTTGGGTCGGAGAAATCTACGAGCAGTACTTC.